This TCR beta chain was identified in a study of STAT5B mutations in CD4+ large granular lymphocyte leukemia. Germline CDR1 and CDR2: SGHDT and YYEEEE. V gave up 4 bases and J gave up 4 bases; unmatched junction bases: 4. This CDR3 has 13 amino acids. Remarks on this clone: What it binds is unknown.

The protocol was immunoSEQ multiplex PCR, while the TCRdb copy is restricted to in-frame clones and leaves out a portion. The repertoire holds 25,000 to 35,000 clones, with 74% as singletons. Study results and caveats: CD4-sorted patient repertoires seemed more clonal than healthy CD4+ repertoires.

Sample: CD4+ T cells from blood buffy coats. The chain recombines TRBV5-6 with TRBJ2-5; TRBD1 aligns across 7 bases. This sequence was found in a human donor in good health. The CDR3 DNA is TGTGCCAGCAGCCCTAGGGGGCTAGAGACCCAGTACTTC. Amino acids: CASSPRGLETQYF. Full variable domain (missing parts from reference TRBV5-6 and TRBJ2-5): DAGVTQSPTHLIKTRGQQVTLRCSPKSGHDTVSWYQQALGQGPQFIFQYYEEEERQRGNFPDRFSGHQFPNYSSELNVNALLLGDSALYLCASSPRGLETQYFGPGTRLLVL.